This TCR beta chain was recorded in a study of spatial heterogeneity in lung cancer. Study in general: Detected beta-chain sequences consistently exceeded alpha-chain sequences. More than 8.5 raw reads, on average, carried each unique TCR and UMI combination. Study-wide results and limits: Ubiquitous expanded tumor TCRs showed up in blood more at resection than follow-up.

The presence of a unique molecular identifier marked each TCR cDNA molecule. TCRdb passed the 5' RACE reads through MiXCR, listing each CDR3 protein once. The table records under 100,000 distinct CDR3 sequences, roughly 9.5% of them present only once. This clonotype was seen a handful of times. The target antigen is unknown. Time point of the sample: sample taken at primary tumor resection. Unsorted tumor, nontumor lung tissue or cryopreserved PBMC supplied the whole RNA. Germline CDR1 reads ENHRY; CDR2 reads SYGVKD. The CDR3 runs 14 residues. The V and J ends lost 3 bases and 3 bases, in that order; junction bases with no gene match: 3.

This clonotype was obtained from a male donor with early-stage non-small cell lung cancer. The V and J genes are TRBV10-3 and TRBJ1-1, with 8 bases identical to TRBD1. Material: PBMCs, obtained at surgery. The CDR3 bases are TGTGCCATCAGTGACAACAGGGGGGACACTGAAGCTTTCTTT. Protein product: CAISDNRGDTEAFF.